This T cell receptor beta chain is drawn from a study of naive and memory T cell subsets. Overall study results and limits: TCR transcript changes with activation or differentiation may affect this RNA method.

The length of the CDR3 is 17 residues. Trimming pared 2 bases from V and 5 bases from J, leaving 24 bases between. Per the germline V gene, CDR1 is SQVTM and CDR2 is ANQGSEA. Ligated cDNA underwent four rounds of PCR with nested alpha and beta constant region primers and SP2. For blood and skin samples, reverse transcription used TCR alpha and beta constant primers. Each CDR3 protein is one row after TCRdb ran MiXCR on the 5' RACE reads. Here the sample spans some 60,000 distinct CDR3 sequences, approximately 8.5% being singletons. The sample holds many counts of this clonotype. Antigen specificity is unknown. TCR cDNA received a 3' ligated oligonucleotide that carried a UMI. Whole blood, 2.5 to 3 ml, came from adult healthy volunteers.

The genes are TRBV29-1 and TRBJ2-5; tentative D call: TRBD2 (6 bases). The receptor's source is a female donor in good health. CDR3 residues: CSVEKGNQGGGVETQYF. The CDR3, as DNA: TGCAGCGTTGAAAAAGGGAACCAGGGAGGTGGTGTCGAGACCCAGTACTTC.